This passage covers 15 T cell receptor beta chains from one sample sequenced in a study of blood T cell repertoires in COVID-19. Sequencing used immunoSEQ multiplex PCR; TCRdb keeps in-frame clones, though not all of them. Among approximately 240,000 clones listed, around 90% were seen once. Material: peripheral blood. These receptors originate from a man aged 30 to 39 with COVID-19, enrolled during active disease.

The chain is built from TRBV9 and TRBJ1-4, with TRBD1 as a possible D gene (5 bases). V shed 0 bases and J shed 4 bases, with 10 bases lying between them. CDR1 is SGDLS and CDR2 is YYNGEE in the germline V gene. This CDR3 has 15 residues. CDR3 amino acids: CASSVDHRHNEKLFF. Here the CDR3 DNA reads TGTGCCAGCAGCGTAGATCACAGGCATAATGAAAAACTGTTTTTT.

The rearrangement joins TRBV4-2 to TRBJ2-1, with D perhaps matching TRBD2 (6 bases). In germline, CDR1 is LGHNA, CDR2 YNFKEQ. This CDR3 contains 15 residues. V was cut by 3 bases and J by 0 bases, with 9 bases left in between. CDR3 sequence: CASSHDGSSYNEQFF. The CDR3 nucleotides read TGTGCCAGCAGCCATGACGGGAGCTCCTACAATGAGCAGTTCTTC.

The rearrangement joins TRBV29-1 to TRBJ1-5; D remains unclear. Looked up from germline, CDR1 is SQVTM and CDR2 is ANQGSEA. The V and J ends lost 0 bases and 3 bases respectively, with 6 bases between them. The CDR3 is made up of 13 amino acids. For the CDR3, the DNA is TGCAGCGTTGAAGAGGCCTTCAATCAGCCCCAGCATTTT. Protein sequence: CSVEEAFNQPQHF.

The genes are TRBV12-3 or TRBV12-4 and TRBJ1-4; TRBD1 aligns across 7 bases. The CDR3 sequence is 13 residues long. V was clipped by 7 bases and J by 11 bases; unmatched bases: 10. The CDR3 DNA reads TGTGCCAGCAATCGACAGGGCCTCGACAAACTGTTTTTT. This translates into CASNRQGLDKLFF.

The J gene is TRBJ1-2, the V gene TRBV28, with a weak D call TRBD1 (5 bases). Trimming shortened V by 1 base and J by 1 base, and 22 bases separated the two germline ends. This CDR3 region has 19 residues. Per germline, CDR1 MDHEN and CDR2 SYDVKM. DNA of the CDR3: TGTGCCAGCAGTTTATACGCTCGCCGATCGTGGGGGGATAACTATGGCTACACCTTC. This encodes CASSLYARRSWGDNYGYTF.

The chain couples TRBV6-2 or TRBV6-3 to TRBJ2-7, with 8 positions matching TRBD2. V shed 6 bases, J shed 1 base, and the junction held 11 bases outside the gene matches. Germline loops: CDR1 MNHEY, CDR2 SVGEGT. The CDR3 covers 16 residues. The CDR3 region has the DNA TGTGCCAGCAGCCCTTTAAAGCGGGGGCCGTCCTACGAGCAGTACTTC. This translates into CASSPLKRGPSYEQYF.

The J gene is TRBJ1-5, the V gene TRBV7-2; 11 bases align to TRBD1. The CDR3 runs 18 residues. Per germline, CDR1 SGHTA and CDR2 FQGNSA. J lost 1 base, V lost 1 base, and 6 bases had no gene match. CDR3 nucleotides: TGTGCCAGCAGCTTAGGGACAGGGGGCAGGGCCAGCAATCAGCCCCAGCATTTT. Amino acids: CASSLGTGGRASNQPQHF.

This chain connects TRBV4-1 to TRBJ1-1; D perhaps matches TRBD1 (6 bases). There are 13 residues in the CDR3. CDR1 is MGHRA, CDR2 YSYEKL, per germline. V shed 7 bases and J shed 1 base, with 10 bases lying between them. CDR3: CASTPTGNTEAFF. The CDR3 nucleotides are TGCGCCAGCACCCCGACAGGGAACACTGAAGCTTTCTTT.

This clone was picked up a small number of times. V usage is TRBV7-3 and J usage is TRBJ1-3; D is unresolved. Trimming cost V 5 bases and J 0 bases, with 8 bases left between them. Germline CDR1 is SGHTA and CDR2 is FQGTGA. This CDR3 is built from 14 residues. DNA of the CDR3: TGTGCCAGCAGCCCTTCGGGCTCTGGAAACACCATATATTTT. The encoded protein is CASSPSGSGNTIYF.

The chain carries TRBV7-3 and TRBJ1-1; the D is unclear. The CDR3 is made up of 13 amino acids. Germline CDR1 is SGHTA and CDR2 is FQGTGA. Trimming removed 5 bases at V and 3 bases at J, with 10 bases between. The CDR3 DNA follows: TGTGCCAGCAGCACCGACCGGGACACTGAAGCTTTCTTT. Translation: CASSTDRDTEAFF.

This clone was seen once. The chain recombines TRBV10-1 with TRBJ2-3; a possible D gene is TRBD1 (5 bases). Between the trimmed V and J ends, which lost 7 bases and 0 bases, there was a span of 11 bases. The CDR3 runs to 14 residues. Germline lookup yields CDR1 WNHNN and CDR2 SYGVQD (reference sequence). The chain's CDR3 is CASKDSLSTDTQYF. In DNA form, the CDR3 reads TGCGCCAGCAAAGACAGCTTGAGCACAGATACGCAGTATTTT.

The count of this clone is one. The V and J genes are TRBV18 and TRBJ2-1, with 10 bases aligning to TRBD2. Germline-derived CDR1 and CDR2 are KGHSH and LQKENI. V gave up 5 bases and J gave up 5 bases; unmatched junction bases: 6. The CDR3 runs to 15 residues. The DNA of the CDR3 is TGTGCCAGCTCAGAGCGGGGGGGCCCCCACAATGAGCAGTTCTTC. It encodes CASSERGGPHNEQFF. Filled out from reference TRBV18 and TRBJ2-1, the complete variable domain reads NAGVMQNPRHLVRRRGQEARLRCSPMKGHSHVYWYRQLPEEGLKFMVYLQKENIIDESGMPKERFSAEFPKEGPSILRIQQVVRGDSAAYFCASSERGGPHNEQFFGPGTRLTVL.

The CDR3 DNA is TGTGCCAGCAGCTTTGCGAATCAGCCCCAGCATTTT. This codes for CASSFANQPQHF. This chain links TRBV7-9 with TRBJ1-5; D not certain. Germline CDR1 SEHNR, CDR2 FQNEAQ (reference sequence). Between the trimmed V and J ends, which lost 3 bases and 4 bases, there was a span of 4 bases. The CDR3 consists of 12 residues.

CDR3 loop: CASSPGLYNEQFF. CDR3 DNA sequence: TGTGCCAGCAGCCCAGGGTTGTACAATGAGCAGTTCTTC. V gene TRBV11-2 combines with J gene TRBJ2-1; weak D call: TRBD1 (5 bases). CDR3 size: 13 residues. The germline V gene has CDR1 SGHAT and CDR2 FQNNGV. V was trimmed by 5 bases and J by 4 bases, leaving 9 bases between them.

The chain employs TRBV27 and TRBJ1-6; D might be TRBD1 (6 bases). V was shortened by 5 bases and J by 2 bases, with 13 bases between the two germline ends. The V gene's germline CDR1 is MNHEY and CDR2 SMNVEV (reference sequence). This CDR3 has 16 residues. CDR3 in amino acids: CASSPNRAAYNSPLHF. CDR3 DNA sequence: TGTGCCAGCAGTCCCAACAGGGCCGCCTATAATTCACCCCTCCACTTT.